This TCR beta chain was identified in a study of T cells and Merkel cell carcinoma outcomes. Clones were read by immunoSEQ multiplex PCR, and TCRdb kept only the in-frame ones, dropping some. The sample lists around 3,200 clones, approximately 92% seen once, with approximately 2% in the top ten. A note on this clone: No antigen is known for it.

The CDR3 contains 13 residues. J lost 4 bases, V lost 6 bases, and 3 bases had no gene match. CDR1 and CDR2 (germline): MNHNS, SASEGT. Whole-study findings and limits: Repertoire plus T-cell density reportedly predicted Merkel cell carcinoma outcomes.

The V gene is TRBV6-1, the J gene TRBJ1-2, with 9 positions matching TRBD1. Sequenced material: tumor tissue from Merkel cell carcinoma. This receptor was identified in a human donor with Merkel cell carcinoma. The CDR3 bases are TGTGCCAGCAGCGGGACAGGGATCTATGGCTACACCTTC. Encoded protein: CASSGTGIYGYTF.